This is a list of T cell receptor beta chains from one sample in a study of cytomegalovirus exposure and HLA in healthy donors. Method: immunoSEQ multiplex PCR; TCRdb's copy keeps in-frame clones and lacks some. Of 250,000 to 350,000 clones in the sample, about nine tenths are singletons; the top ten hold almost 4%. The specimen sequenced was PBMCs. The receptors shown here come from a man between 40 and 49 years old in good health and CMV-seropositive. Both conserved end residues are part of each CDR3. D genes are given only for firm matches. Clone size appears in some rows only: once, few, many, or a class for an expanded clone.

V	D	size	J	DNA	CDR3
TRBV29-1	NA	few	TRBJ1-1	TGCAGCGTGAAGGGGTTAGGCGCTTTCTTT	CSVKGLGAFF
TRBV2	NA	NA	TRBJ1-4	TGTGCCAGCAGTTCACAGGGCGTCAATAATGAAAAACTGTTTTTT	CASSSQGVNNEKLFF
TRBV19	NA	NA	TRBJ2-3	TGTGCCAGTAGTATCGGTCCAAGCACGGGCACAGATACGCAGTATTTT	CASSIGPSTGTDTQYF
TRBV11-2	NA	NA	TRBJ2-7	TGTGCCAGCAGCTTTGGGGACATTGGCTACGAGCAGTACTTC	CASSFGDIGYEQYF
TRBV5-6	TRBD2	once	TRBJ2-3	TGTGCCAGCAGCTTAGCGGGAGGGCCTGGGACGCAGTATTTT	CASSLAGGPGTQYF
TRBV19	NA	NA	TRBJ1-2	TGTGCCAGTCAGGACAGTGAGAATGGCTACACCTTC	CASQDSENGYTF
TRBV15	TRBD1	NA	TRBJ2-7	TGTGCCACCAGCAGGGGACAGGACAGGGTGTACGAGCAGTACTTC	CATSRGQDRVYEQYF
TRBV7-9	TRBD2	NA	TRBJ2-4	TGTGCCAGCAGCTTTCCGGCTAGCGGGACCAAAAACATTCAGTACTTC	CASSFPASGTKNIQYF
TRBV7-8	NA	NA	TRBJ2-1	TGTGCCAGCAGCTTTCGGGCGGGTCGGGCAGGCTACAATGAGCAGTTCTTC	CASSFRAGRAGYNEQFF
TRBV6-5	TRBD1	NA	TRBJ1-2	TGTGCCAGCAGTTACTCCCGGACAGGGGGTGGCTATGGCTACACCTTC	CASSYSRTGGGYGYTF
TRBV5-1	TRBD1	NA	TRBJ1-1	TGCGCCAGCAGCTCAGGGACAGGCTTAAACACTGAAGCTTTCTTT	CASSSGTGLNTEAFF
TRBV11-2	NA	NA	TRBJ2-2	TGTGCCAGCAGCTCAGTCAGGGCCGGGGAGCTGTTTTTT	CASSSVRAGELFF
TRBV19	TRBD2	NA	TRBJ2-1	TGTGCCAGTAGTATAACGACTAGCGGGAGCAATGAGCAGTTCTTC	CASSITTSGSNEQFF
TRBV15	NA	NA	TRBJ2-3	TGTGCCACCAGCGGGTACACTAGGCGGTCGGCAGATACGCAGTATTTT	CATSGYTRRSADTQYF
TRBV20-1	NA	once	TRBJ2-7	TGCAGTGCCAGATACTACGAGCAGTACTTC	CSARYYEQYF
TRBV4-1	TRBD2	NA	TRBJ2-7	TGCGCCAGCAGCCAAGAGGCGGGAGGCTACGAGCAGTACTTC	CASSQEAGGYEQYF
TRBV21-1	NA	NA	TRBJ1-2	TGTGCCAGCAGCCCTCTAGGGCCCGGACAGGTCGGTAGCTATGGCTACACCTTC	CASSPLGPGQVGSYGYTF
TRBV5-1	TRBD2	few	TRBJ2-7	TGCGCCAGCAGCTCCCGGGCGGGAGTGGGCGAGCAGTACTTC	CASSSRAGVGEQYF
TRBV7-9	TRBD2	NA	TRBJ2-1	TGTGCCAGCAGCTCGGGACTAGCGGGAGGCTGGTTCTTC	CASSSGLAGGWFF
TRBV18	TRBD1	once	TRBJ2-1	TGTGCCAGCTCGCCGGGACAGGGGGGGAATGAGCAGTTCTTC	CASSPGQGGNEQFF
TRBV2	NA	NA	TRBJ1-1	TGTGCCAGCAGTGGAGTGGAGCCTGCTGAAGCTTTCTTT	CASSGVEPAEAFF
TRBV29-1	TRBD2	NA	TRBJ2-1	TGCAGCGGGAGTACGGGAGGGGACAATGAGCAGTTCTTC	CSGSTGGDNEQFF
TRBV2	TRBD1	once	TRBJ2-1	TGTGCCAGCAGTGTCCTGGACAGGGGGGGCAATGAGCAGTTCTTC	CASSVLDRGGNEQFF
TRBV5-6	TRBD2	NA	TRBJ2-1	TGTGCCAGCAGCTTGGCGGGGACTAGCGGGTACAATGAGCAGTTCTTC	CASSLAGTSGYNEQFF
TRBV6-5	TRBD1	few	TRBJ1-4	TGTGCCAGCAGTTTTGAGGGGGCAGGGGAAAAACTGTTTTTT	CASSFEGAGEKLFF
TRBV28	NA	NA	TRBJ2-7	TGTGCCAGCAGAACTATACTATCCTACGAGCAGTACTTC	CASRTILSYEQYF
TRBV10-3	TRBD1	few	TRBJ1-3	TGTGCCATCAGGTCCGGGACAGGGGGAAACACCATATATTTT	CAIRSGTGGNTIYF
TRBV30	NA	few	TRBJ2-7	TGTGCCTGGAGTGTACCGGCAGGGCCAAGGTACGAGCAGTACTTC	CAWSVPAGPRYEQYF
TRBV11-2	NA	NA	TRBJ1-5	TGTGCCAGCAGCTTAGGCTCAGGGAGGGTCTCGCCCCAGCATTTT	CASSLGSGRVSPQHF
TRBV30	TRBD2	once	TRBJ2-7	TGTGCCTGGAGGGGCGGGACTAGCGGGACTCTCTACGAGCAGTACTTC	CAWRGGTSGTLYEQYF